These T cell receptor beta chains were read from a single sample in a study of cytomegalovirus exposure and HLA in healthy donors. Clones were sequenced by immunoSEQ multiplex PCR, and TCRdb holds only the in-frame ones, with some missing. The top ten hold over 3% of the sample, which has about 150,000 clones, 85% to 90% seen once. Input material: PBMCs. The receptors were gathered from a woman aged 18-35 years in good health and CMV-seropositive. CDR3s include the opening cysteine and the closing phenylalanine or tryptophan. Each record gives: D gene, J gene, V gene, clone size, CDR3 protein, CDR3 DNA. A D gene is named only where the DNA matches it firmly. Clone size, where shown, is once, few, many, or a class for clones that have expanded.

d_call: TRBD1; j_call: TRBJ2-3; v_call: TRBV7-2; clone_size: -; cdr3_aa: CASSQTGGRTDTQYF; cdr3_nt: TGTGCCAGCAGCCAAACAGGGGGCAGAACAGATACGCAGTATTTT
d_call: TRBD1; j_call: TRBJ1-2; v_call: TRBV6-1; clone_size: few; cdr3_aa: CASRGRQGSYTF; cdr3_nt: TGTGCCAGCAGGGGTCGACAGGGTAGCTACACCTTC
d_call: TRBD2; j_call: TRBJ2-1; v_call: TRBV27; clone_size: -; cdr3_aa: CASSWTSRSYNEQFF; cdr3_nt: TGTGCCAGCAGTTGGACTAGCCGATCCTACAATGAGCAGTTCTTC
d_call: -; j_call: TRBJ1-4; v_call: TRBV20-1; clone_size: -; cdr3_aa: CSASGQEKLFF; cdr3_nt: TGCAGTGCGAGTGGACAGGAAAAACTGTTTTTT
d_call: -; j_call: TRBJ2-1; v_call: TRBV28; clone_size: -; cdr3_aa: CAGSGDPYNEQFF; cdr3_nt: TGTGCCGGCTCAGGGGACCCATACAATGAGCAGTTCTTC
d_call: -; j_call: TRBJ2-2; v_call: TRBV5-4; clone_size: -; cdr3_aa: CASSGDTTGELFF; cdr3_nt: TGTGCCAGCAGCGGGGACACCACCGGGGAGCTGTTTTTT
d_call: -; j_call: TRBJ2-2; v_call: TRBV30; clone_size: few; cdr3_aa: CAWSVQLDTGELFF; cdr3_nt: TGTGCCTGGAGTGTACAGCTCGACACCGGGGAGCTGTTTTTT
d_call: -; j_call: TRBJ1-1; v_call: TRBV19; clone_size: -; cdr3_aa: CASSIRVRPNTEAFF; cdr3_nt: TGTGCCAGTAGTATCCGCGTACGCCCGAACACTGAAGCTTTCTTT
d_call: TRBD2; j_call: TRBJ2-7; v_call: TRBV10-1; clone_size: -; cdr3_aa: CASSETSGFYEQYF; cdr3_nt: TGCGCCAGCAGTGAGACTAGCGGTTTCTACGAGCAGTACTTC
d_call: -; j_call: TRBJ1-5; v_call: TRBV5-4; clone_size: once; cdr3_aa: CASSLDGRPNQPQHF; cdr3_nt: TGTGCCAGCAGCTTGGATGGGCGCCCCAATCAGCCCCAGCATTTT
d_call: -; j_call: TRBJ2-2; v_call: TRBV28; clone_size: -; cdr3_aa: CASKGPHNTGELFF; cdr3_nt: TGTGCCAGTAAGGGGCCCCACAACACCGGGGAGCTGTTTTTT
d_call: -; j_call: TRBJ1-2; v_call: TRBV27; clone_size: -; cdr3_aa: CASSSLGQRMGYTF; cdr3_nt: TGTGCCAGCAGTTCCCTCGGACAGAGGATGGGCTACACCTTC
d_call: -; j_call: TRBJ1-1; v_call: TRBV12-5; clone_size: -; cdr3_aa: CASGPRGARRDTEAFF; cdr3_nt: TGTGCTAGTGGTCCACGGGGGGCGCGGAGGGACACTGAAGCTTTCTTT
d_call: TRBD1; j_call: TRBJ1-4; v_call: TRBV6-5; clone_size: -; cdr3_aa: CASRRTGEEKLFF; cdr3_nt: TGTGCCAGCAGACGGACAGGGGAGGAAAAACTGTTTTTT
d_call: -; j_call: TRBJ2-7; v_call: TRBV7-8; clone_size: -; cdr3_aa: CASSLAGTSYEQYF; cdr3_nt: TGTGCCAGCAGCTTAGCGGGCACCTCCTACGAGCAGTACTTC
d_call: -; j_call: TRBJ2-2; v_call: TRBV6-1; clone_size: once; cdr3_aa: CASAELVAGELFF; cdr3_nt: TGTGCCAGCGCTGAACTAGTAGCCGGGGAGCTGTTTTTT
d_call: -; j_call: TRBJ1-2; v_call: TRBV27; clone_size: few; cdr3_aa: CASSVRVPPAVGYGYTF; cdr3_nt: TGTGCCAGCAGTGTCCGGGTCCCGCCAGCTGTGGGCTATGGCTACACCTTC
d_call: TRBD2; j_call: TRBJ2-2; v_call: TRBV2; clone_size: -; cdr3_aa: CASKTSGVKHNTGELFF; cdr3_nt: TGTGCCAGCAAAACTAGCGGGGTCAAACATAACACCGGGGAGCTGTTTTTT
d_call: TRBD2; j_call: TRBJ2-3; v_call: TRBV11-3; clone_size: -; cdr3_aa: CASSFVTSGFWTDTQYF; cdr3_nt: TGTGCCAGCAGCTTTGTCACTAGCGGGTTTTGGACAGATACGCAGTATTTT
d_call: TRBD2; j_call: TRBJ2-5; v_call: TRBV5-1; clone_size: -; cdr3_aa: CASSLTSGRQETQYF; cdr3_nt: TGCGCCAGCAGCTTGACTAGCGGGAGACAAGAGACCCAGTACTTC
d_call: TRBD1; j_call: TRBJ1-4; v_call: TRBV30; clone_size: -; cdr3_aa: CAWRLQGATNEKLFF; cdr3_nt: TGTGCCTGGAGGCTACAGGGGGCAACTAATGAAAAACTGTTTTTT
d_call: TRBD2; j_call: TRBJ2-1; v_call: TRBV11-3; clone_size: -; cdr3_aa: CASSLVLAGPVGEQFF; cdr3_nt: TGTGCCAGCAGCTTAGTTCTAGCGGGACCCGTCGGTGAGCAGTTCTTC
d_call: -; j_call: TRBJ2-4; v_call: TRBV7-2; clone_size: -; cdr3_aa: CASSAGLAKNIQYF; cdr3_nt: TGTGCCAGCAGCGCTGGACTAGCCAAAAACATTCAGTACTTC
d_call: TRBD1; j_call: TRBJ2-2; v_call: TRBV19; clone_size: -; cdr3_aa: CASSTRGQSGELFF; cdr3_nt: TGTGCCAGTAGTACCAGGGGGCAGTCCGGGGAGCTGTTTTTT
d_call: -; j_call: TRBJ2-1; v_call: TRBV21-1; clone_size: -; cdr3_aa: CASRSPPSGSSYNEQFF; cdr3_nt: TGTGCCAGCAGAAGTCCTCCTAGCGGGAGTTCCTACAATGAGCAGTTCTTC
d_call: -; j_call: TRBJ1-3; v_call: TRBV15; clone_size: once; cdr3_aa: CATSSGESGNTIYF; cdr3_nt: TGTGCCACCAGTTCAGGGGAATCTGGAAACACCATATATTTT
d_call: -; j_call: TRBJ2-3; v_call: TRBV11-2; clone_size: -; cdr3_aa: CASSLAATSTDTQYF; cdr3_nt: TGTGCCAGCAGCTTAGCGGCGACTAGCACAGATACGCAGTATTTT
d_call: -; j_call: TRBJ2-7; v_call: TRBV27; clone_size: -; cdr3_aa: CASSVSGATYEQYF; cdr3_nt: TGTGCCAGCAGTGTCTCAGGGGCAACCTACGAGCAGTACTTC
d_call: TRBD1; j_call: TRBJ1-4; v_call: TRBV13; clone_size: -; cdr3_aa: CASSPGQGGNEKLFF; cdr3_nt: TGTGCCAGCAGCCCGGGACAGGGAGGGAATGAAAAACTGTTTTTT
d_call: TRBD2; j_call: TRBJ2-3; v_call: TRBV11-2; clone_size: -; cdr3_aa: CASSLVFSGRAQGDTQYF; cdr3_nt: TGTGCCAGCAGCTTAGTCTTTAGCGGGAGGGCCCAGGGAGATACGCAGTATTTT
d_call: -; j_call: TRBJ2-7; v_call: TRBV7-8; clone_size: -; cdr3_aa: CASSPISTRGLTYEQYF; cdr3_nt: TGTGCCAGCAGCCCAATATCTACCAGGGGCCTTACCTACGAGCAGTACTTC
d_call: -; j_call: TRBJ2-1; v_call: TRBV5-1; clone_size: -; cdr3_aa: CASAQDRNEQFF; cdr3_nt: TGCGCCAGCGCTCAGGACAGAAATGAGCAGTTCTTC
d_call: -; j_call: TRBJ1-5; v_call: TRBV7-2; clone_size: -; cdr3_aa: CASTPGPREGQPQHF; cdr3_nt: TGTGCCAGCACCCCCGGGCCCCGGGAGGGTCAGCCCCAGCATTTT
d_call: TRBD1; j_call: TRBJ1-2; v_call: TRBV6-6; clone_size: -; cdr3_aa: CASNGDRAYTF; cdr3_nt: TGTGCCAGCAATGGGGACAGGGCCTACACCTTC